Below, 30 T cell receptor beta chains from the same sample are listed, as sequenced in a study of blood T cell repertoires in COVID-19. TCRdb's copy holds only in-frame clones and misses some; the assay was immunoSEQ multiplex PCR. The table has a few hundred thousand clones, about 79% seen once. Sequencing used peripheral blood. These receptors were collected from a man aged 50 to 60 with active or convalescent COVID-19.

V gene TRBV4-3 combines with J gene TRBJ1-4; D is unresolved. The germline V gene encodes CDR1 LGHNA and CDR2 YSLEER. V shed 6 bases and J shed 0 bases, with 5 bases lying between them. The CDR3 has 13 residues. CDR3: CASRPATNEKLFF. The CDR3 DNA follows: TGCGCCAGCAGACCGGCAACTAATGAAAAACTGTTTTTT.

The gene calls are TRBV6-2 or TRBV6-3 and TRBJ1-5; TRBD1 matches at 7 bases. The trim removed 5 bases at V and 3 bases at J, leaving 7 bases unmatched. This CDR3 has 15 residues. CDR1 is MNHEY and CDR2 is SVGEGT in the germline V gene. This CDR3 reads CASSPLTGNNQPQHF. The CDR3 nucleotides read TGTGCCAGCAGTCCCCTGACAGGGAACAATCAGCCCCAGCATTTT.

This clone was counted a few times. This chain joins TRBV27 and TRBJ1-5; D may be TRBD1 (5 bases). Germline values: CDR1 MNHEY, CDR2 SMNVEV (reference sequence). This CDR3 spans 16 amino acids. V lost 1 base and J lost 6, with 16 bases in between. CDR3 bases: TGTGCCAGCAGTTTATGGGGTACAGGCGGCGTTCAGCCCCAGCATTTT. It encodes CASSLWGTGGVQPQHF.

As DNA, the CDR3 is TGCGCCAGCAGGTCTCCGGGACAGGGATACGAGCAGTTCTTC. Translating it yields CASRSPGQGYEQFF. This chain uses TRBV5-1 with TRBJ2-1; 9 bases are shared with TRBD1. This CDR3 region has 14 residues. The germline CDR1 and CDR2 sequences are SGHRS and YFSETQ. With V trimmed by 5 bases and J by 10 bases, 10 bases remained unmatched. Full variable domain (outside the CDR3, taken from reference TRBV5-1 and TRBJ2-1): KAGVTQTPRYLIKTRGQQVTLSCSPISGHRSVSWYQQTPGQGLQFLFEYFSETQRNKGNFPGRFSGRQFSNSRSEMNVSTLELGDSALYLCASRSPGQGYEQFFGPGTRLTVL.

This sequence joins TRBV19 and TRBJ1-4; unclear D gene. Germline-derived CDR1 and CDR2 are LNHDA and SQIVND (reference sequence). This CDR3 has 15 amino acids. The V end was cut by 3 bases, the J end by 0 bases, with 8 bases between. CDR3 loop: CASSILRSTNEKLFF. The CDR3 DNA follows: TGTGCCAGTAGTATTCTACGATCAACTAATGAAAAACTGTTTTTT. Drawing the rest from reference TRBV19 and TRBJ1-4, the complete variable domain is DGGITQSPKYLFRKEGQNVTLSCEQNLNHDAMYWYRQDPGQGLRLIYYSQIVNDFQKGDIAEGYSVSREKKESFPLTVTSAQKNPTAFYLCASSILRSTNEKLFFGSGTQLSVL.

The chain carries TRBV5-8 and TRBJ1-4; 11 positions agree with TRBD1. The CDR3 covers 14 residues. Germline-derived CDR1 and CDR2 are SGHTS and YDEGEE. J lost 7 bases, V lost 3 bases, and 2 bases had no gene match. In nucleotides, the CDR3 is TGTGCCAGCAGCTCGGGACAGGGGGTTGAAAAACTGTTTTTT. Its translation is CASSSGQGVEKLFF.

This clone was seen just once. The genes are TRBV5-6 and TRBJ1-2, with D uncertain. From germline, CDR1 is SGHDT and CDR2 YYEEEE. This CDR3 comprises 12 residues. V lost 0 bases, J lost 6 bases, and 6 bases lay in between. This CDR3 reads CASSLGGHGYTF. As DNA, the CDR3 is TGTGCCAGCAGCTTGGGAGGGCATGGCTACACCTTC. Full variable domain (outside the CDR3, taken from reference TRBV5-6 and TRBJ1-2): DAGVTQSPTHLIKTRGQQVTLRCSPKSGHDTVSWYQQALGQGPQFIFQYYEEEERQRGNFPDRFSGHQFPNYSSELNVNALLLGDSALYLCASSLGGHGYTFGSGTRLTVV.

The rearrangement joins TRBV10-1 to TRBJ2-2; 8 bases are shared with TRBD2. The J segment lost 5 bases and the V segment lost 2 bases, leaving 4 bases of the junction unmatched. In germline, CDR1 is WNHNN, CDR2 SYGVQD (reference sequence). The CDR3 sequence is 15 residues long. CDR3 sequence reads: CASSERQRGTGELFF. The CDR3 DNA reads as TGCGCCAGCAGTGAGCGGCAGCGGGGGACCGGGGAGCTGTTTTTT.

The J gene is TRBJ2-5, the V gene TRBV5-1; D is unresolved. The CDR3 has 12 amino acids. Looked up from germline, CDR1 is SGHRS and CDR2 is YFSETQ. V was clipped by 4 bases and J by 0 bases, with 4 bases between them. CDR3 amino acids: CASSRDQETQYF. In DNA, the CDR3 is TGCGCCAGCAGCCGGGACCAAGAGACCCAGTACTTC.

The rearrangement uses TRBV9 and TRBJ1-4; D unresolved. The CDR3 extends over 14 amino acids. In germline, CDR1 is SGDLS, CDR2 YYNGEE. Trimming left V 4 bases short and J 5 bases short, with 12 bases between. The CDR3 loop is CASSLARENEKLFF. The CDR3 DNA is TGTGCCAGCAGCCTGGCGAGGGAAAATGAAAAACTGTTTTTT.

The chain combines TRBV9 with TRBJ1-2, with 8 positions matching TRBD1. The germline V gene has CDR1 SGDLS and CDR2 YYNGEE. CDR3 length equals 15 residues. J gave up 0 bases and V 5 bases, and 6 bases lay outside the gene matches. The CDR3 coding sequence is TGTGCCAGCAGGTCAGGGGGCAGCTCTAACTATGGCTACACCTTC. This encodes CASRSGGSSNYGYTF. The whole variable domain, filled in from reference TRBV9 and TRBJ1-2, reads DSGVTQTPKHLITATGQRVTLRCSPRSGDLSVYWYQQSLDQGLQFLIQYYNGEERAKGNILERFSAQQFPDLHSELNLSSLELGDSALYFCASRSGGSSNYGYTFGSGTRLTVV.

The genes are TRBV7-2 and TRBJ2-5, with TRBD1 matching over 9 bases. This CDR3 is 16 amino acids long. Germline CDR1 SGHTA, CDR2 FQGNSA. Trimming removed 4 bases from V and 0 bases from J; junction bases left unmatched: 6. CDR3 residues: CASSSRTGEYQETQYF. The CDR3 region has the DNA TGTGCCAGCAGCTCACGGACAGGGGAGTACCAAGAGACCCAGTACTTC.

The chain combines TRBV7-2 with TRBJ2-1; D call uncertain. The CDR3 contains 16 residues. Germline lookup yields CDR1 SGHTA and CDR2 FQGNSA. The ends were cut back, 1 base at V and 1 base at J, with 11 bases in the middle. CDR3: CASSLGPPGSYNEQFF. CDR3 bases: TGTGCCAGCAGCTTAGGACCCCCCGGGTCCTACAATGAGCAGTTCTTC.

This clone was counted once. The chain is built from TRBV4-3 and TRBJ2-7, with D possibly matching TRBD2 (6 bases). V was cut by 0 bases and J by 3 bases, with 15 bases left in between. The CDR3 is 16 amino acids. CDR1 and CDR2 (germline): LGHNA, YSLEER. The CDR3 loop reads CASSQDPEGCNYEQYV. The CDR3 nucleotides are TGCGCCAGCAGCCAAGATCCGGAGGGATGTAACTACGAGCAGTACGTC.

The rearrangement uses TRBV15 and TRBJ2-1, with 10 bases matching TRBD2. Germline V gives CDR1 LNHNV, CDR2 YYDKDF (reference sequence). V shed 4 bases, J shed 4 bases, and the junction held 4 bases outside the gene matches. This CDR3 is 15 amino acids long. The CDR3 region has the DNA TGTGCCACCAGCACCCAGCGGGAGGGATACAATGAGCAGTTCTTC. Protein sequence: CATSTQREGYNEQFF.

The chain carries TRBV28 and TRBJ2-7; 9 bases line up with TRBD2. The CDR3 is 18 residues long. The germline V gene encodes CDR1 MDHEN and CDR2 SYDVKM. V lost 1 base to trimming and J lost 1 base; unmatched junction nucleotides: 11. DNA for the CDR3: TGTGCCAGCAGTTTATTAGGGCCGGCGGGAGGGCCTTCCTACGAGCAGTACTTC. It translates to CASSLLGPAGGPSYEQYF.

The genes are TRBV9 and TRBJ2-5, with 13 bases fitting TRBD2. The V gene end was trimmed by 2 bases and the J gene end by 5 bases; junction bases not matched to a gene: 6. The V gene's germline CDR1 is SGDLS and CDR2 YYNGEE. The CDR3 totals 16 residues. The CDR3 loop is CASSVTSGGGRETQYF. CDR3 sequence (DNA): TGTGCCAGCAGCGTTACTAGCGGGGGGGGACGGGAGACCCAGTACTTC.

This clone was recorded once. The chain links TRBV5-1 to TRBJ2-5, with 9 bases that match TRBD1. The CDR3 consists of 15 residues. Per the germline V gene, CDR1 is SGHRS and CDR2 is YFSETQ. The ends lost 4 bases at V and 5 bases at J; junction bases unmatched: 9. The CDR3 sequence: CASSNWDRAGETQYF. The CDR3 nucleotides are TGCGCCAGCAGCAACTGGGACAGGGCAGGCGAGACCCAGTACTTC.

The chain joins TRBV20-1 to TRBJ2-3; 14 nucleotides match TRBD2. J lost 6 bases, V lost 3 bases, and 8 bases had no gene match. Per germline, CDR1 DFQATT and CDR2 SNEGSKA (reference sequence). The CDR3 length is 16 residues. CDR3 residues: CSASTGTSGRSDTQYF. The CDR3 DNA reads as TGCAGTGCTAGTACCGGGACTAGCGGGAGATCGGATACGCAGTATTTT.

The V call is TRBV7-2, the J call TRBJ1-1; unclear D gene. Germline CDR1 reads SGHTA; CDR2 reads FQGNSA. V lost 5 bases and J lost 7, with 11 bases in between. The CDR3 is 12 residues long. The chain's CDR3 is CASSLPPGEAFF. In DNA form, the CDR3 reads TGTGCCAGCAGCCTCCCGCCCGGTGAAGCTTTCTTT.

The chain carries TRBV29-1 and TRBJ1-4, with D tentatively TRBD1 (5 bases). V was trimmed by 3 bases and J by 5 bases, leaving 13 bases between them. CDR3 length equals 14 residues. From germline, CDR1 is SQVTM and CDR2 ANQGSEA. This CDR3 is CSVDRRDANEKLFF. CDR3 bases: TGCAGCGTTGATCGGCGGGACGCAAATGAAAAACTGTTTTTT.

This CDR3 is CASSQDMAARRNEQFF. CDR3 nucleotide sequence: TGTGCCAGCAGCCAAGATATGGCGGCACGGAGGAATGAGCAGTTCTTC. The chain joins TRBV3-1 (or the pseudogene TRBV3-2) to TRBJ2-1; perhaps TRBD2 as D (5 bases). CDR3 length: 16 residues. V lost 0 bases and J 7 bases, leaving 16 bases between the germline ends. The germline gives CDR1 LGHDT, CDR2 YNNKEL (reference sequence).

The CDR3 spells CASSLGDREGTEAFF. The CDR3 region has the DNA TGTGCCAGCAGCTTAGGGGACAGGGAGGGCACTGAAGCTTTCTTT. The rearrangement joins TRBV11-2 to TRBJ1-1; the match to TRBD1 covers 9 bases. Germline assignment: CDR1 SGHAT and CDR2 FQNNGV. The CDR3 covers 15 residues. Losses at the gene ends were 1 base for V and 4 bases for J; bases not matched to a gene: 4.

This clone was seen a handful of times. The chain recombines TRBV7-3 with TRBJ2-3, with D possibly TRBD1 on 7 matching bases. Trimming removed 5 bases at V and 4 bases at J, with 16 bases between. The CDR3 extends over 15 amino acids. Germline V gene lookup returns CDR1 SGHTA and CDR2 FQGTGA. CDR3: CASSPEGTDSDTQYF. The CDR3 DNA is TGTGCCAGCAGCCCGGAGGGGACAGACTCAGATACGCAGTATTTT.

This clone was observed once. This CDR3 reads CASSLSGPNYEQYF. The CDR3 DNA is TGTGCCAGCAGTTTATCAGGGCCTAACTACGAGCAGTACTTC. The chain joins TRBV28 to TRBJ2-7; D is perhaps TRBD1 (5 bases). V was trimmed by 1 base and J by 3 bases, leaving 10 bases between them. Germline V gives CDR1 MDHEN, CDR2 SYDVKM. The CDR3 consists of 14 residues.

V is TRBV23-1 and J is TRBJ1-2; a weak D match, TRBD1 (6 bases). TRBV23-1 is an open reading frame, and its role is uncertain. The CDR3 loop spans 13 amino acids. Trimming took 2 bases from V and 6 from J, leaving 10 bases between them. Here the CDR3 reads CASSQGTLDGYTF. In nucleotides, the CDR3 is TGCGCCAGCAGTCAAGGGACACTGGATGGCTACACCTTC.

This chain joins TRBV2 and TRBJ2-3; TRBD2 agrees at 11 bases. The V gene end was trimmed by 9 bases and the J gene end by 3 bases; junction bases not matched to a gene: 8. The CDR3 is 15 residues long. Germline assignment: CDR1 SNHLY and CDR2 FYNNEI. The CDR3 DNA sequence: TGTGCCAGTTGCATAGCGGGGGGGCCAACAGATACGCAGTATTTT. Protein product: CASCIAGGPTDTQYF.

The rearrangement links TRBV27 to TRBJ1-3; 9 positions agree with TRBD1. J lost 2 bases, V lost 1 base, and 0 bases had no gene match. Germline loops: CDR1 MNHEY, CDR2 SMNVEV (reference sequence). CDR3 length equals 15 residues. CDR3 protein: CASSLYRGPGNTIYF. CDR3 in DNA: TGTGCCAGCAGTTTATACAGGGGGCCTGGAAACACCATATATTTT.

With regard to this clone: Germline is not matched at one junction end, which may reflect a read error. The chain carries TRBV7-9 and TRBJ2-4, with 7 bases identical to TRBD2. CDR3 length: 11 residues. The germline CDR1 and CDR2 sequences are SEHNR and FQNEAQ (reference sequence). In DNA form, the CDR3 reads TGTGCCAGCAGCCCAGGACTAGTAGAAGACTTC. Its translation is CASSPGLVEDF. The full variable domain, rest sourced from reference TRBV7-9 and TRBJ2-4, is DTGVSQNPRHKITKRGQNVTFRCDPISEHNRLYWYRQTLGQGPEFLTYFQNEAQLEKSRLLSDRFSAERPKGSFSTLEIQRTEQGDSAMYLCASSPGLVEDFGAGTRLSVL.

The chain combines TRBV27 with TRBJ2-1; 7 positions agree with TRBD1. This CDR3 spans 15 amino acids. Looked up from germline, CDR1 is MNHEY and CDR2 is SMNVEV (reference sequence). The J segment lost 7 bases and the V segment lost 5 bases, leaving 11 bases of the junction unmatched. CDR3 amino acids: CASSPYDRASNEQFF. In nucleotides, the CDR3 is TGTGCCAGCAGTCCTTATGACAGGGCCTCGAATGAGCAGTTCTTC.